What follows are 31 T cell receptor beta chains derived from one specimen sequenced in a study of CD8 T cells in ankylosing spondylitis. Study-wide points: Seemingly characteristic of ankylosing spondylitis blood was a TCR beta motif consisting of 7 or 8 highly homologous variants.

Using its own MiXCR run on the 5' RACE reads, TCRdb lists one record per CDR3 protein. The sample lists under 850,000 distinct CDR3 sequences, about 20% seen once, with around 19% in the top ten. Their target antigens are unknown. Sequencing was performed on blood, either unsorted or a sorted T cell fraction (not recorded which). These receptors all stem from a male donor with ankylosing spondylitis.

This clonotype was detected ten times or more. The chain has TRBV9 and TRBJ2-7; 9 positions agree with TRBD2. Germline V gene lookup returns CDR1 SGDLS and CDR2 YYNGEE. The J segment lost 5 bases and the V segment lost 3 bases, leaving 9 bases of the junction unmatched. The CDR3 contains 15 residues. Here the CDR3 DNA reads TGTGCCAGCAGCGGTGTAGCGGGAGAAAGAAACGAGCAGTACTTC. This codes for CASSGVAGERNEQYF.

This clonotype was observed at least ten times. J is TRBJ2-7 and V is TRBV12-3 or TRBV12-4, with D possibly matching TRBD2 (5 bases). Trimming took off 5 bases at V and 0 bases at J, with 5 bases between the two ends. The length of the CDR3 is 12 residues. The CDR3 coding sequence is TGTGCCAGCAGTGAGGGCTCCTACGAGCAGTACTTC. It codes for CASSEGSYEQYF.

In its sample, this clonotype was seen a few times. The chain uses TRBV7-2 and TRBJ1-2; D unresolved. The CDR3 loop spans 12 amino acids. Trimming stripped 2 bases from V and 3 bases from J, with 4 bases between. CDR1 SGHTA and CDR2 FQGNSA come from the germline V gene. The CDR3 sequence is CASSLPYYGYTF. The CDR3 nucleotides are TGTGCCAGCAGCTTACCCTACTATGGCTACACCTTC.

This clonotype showed up just a few times. The chain employs TRBV14 and TRBJ2-7; D might be TRBD1 or TRBD2, each matching 5 bases. Germline V lookup: CDR1 SGHDN, CDR2 FVKESK. V lost 3 bases and J lost 3, with 12 bases in between. The CDR3 runs to 14 residues. CDR3 loop: CASSHGTGYYEQYF. DNA of the CDR3: TGTGCCAGCAGCCACGGGACGGGATACTACGAGCAGTACTTC.

This clonotype was seen a few times. The chain links TRBV21-1 to TRBJ1-1. TRBV21-1 is shown as a pseudogene. CDR3 length: 13 amino acids. The CDR3 DNA reads TGTGCCAGTGACGAAGCCTTTAACACTGAAGCTTTCTTT. It codes for CASDEAFNTEAFF.

The V call is TRBV20-1, the J call TRBJ2-7; tentative D call: TRBD1 (6 bases). Trimming removed 1 base from V and 4 bases from J, with 14 bases in between. There are 14 residues in the CDR3. Germline CDR1 DFQATT, CDR2 SNEGSKA (reference sequence). The CDR3 protein is CSARVTDSSYEQYF. CDR3 DNA sequence: TGCAGTGCTAGAGTCACGGACAGCTCGTACGAGCAGTACTTC.

This clonotype was found a few times. The chain uses TRBV5-1 and TRBJ2-6, with D perhaps matching TRBD2 (5 bases). The CDR3 runs 14 residues. V was shortened by 5 bases and J by 1 base, with 7 bases between the two germline ends. Germline V gene sequence: CDR1 SGHRS, CDR2 YFSETQ. The CDR3 DNA reads TGCGCCAGCAGTCGGGGTTCTGGGGCCAACGTCCTGACTTTC. Translating it yields CASSRGSGANVLTF.

This clonotype was detected a few times. The rearrangement uses TRBV29-1 and TRBJ2-3; D is ambiguous. Trimming stripped 5 bases from V and 4 bases from J, with 13 bases between. The CDR3 covers 13 residues. Germline V gene sequence: CDR1 SQVTM, CDR2 ANQGSEA. Written as DNA, the CDR3 is TGCAGCGTTCAGGCCCCCCGGGCAGATACGCAGTATTTT. Translation gives CSVQAPRADTQYF.

On this clonotype: No conserved phenylalanine or tryptophan ends this CDR3, so it is likely a read error. Because the CDR3's place on the DNA is in doubt, the DNA is left out and the CDR3 is given as listed by TCRdb. This sequence joins TRBV20-1 and TRBJ2-5; the D call in the table, TRBD1, was not verified against the DNA. The germline V gene has CDR1 DFQATT and CDR2 SNEGSKA (reference sequence). Both ends counted, the CDR3 spans 13 residues. CDR3 protein: CSARDRLGGHQHL.

This clonotype was seen more than once but under ten times. The chain carries TRBV7-2 and TRBJ2-3; 7 bases line up with TRBD2. The CDR3 runs 13 residues. CDR1 and CDR2 from the germline V gene are SGHTA and FQGNSA. V shed 3 bases, J shed 4 bases, and the junction held 1 base outside the gene matches. The CDR3 region is CASSLGRADTQYF. DNA of the CDR3: TGTGCCAGCAGCTTGGGGAGGGCAGATACGCAGTATTTT.

This chain links TRBV5-1 with TRBJ2-1, with TRBD2 identical over 15 bases. The germline CDR1 and CDR2 sequences are SGHRS and YFSETQ. V dropped 5 bases and J dropped 4; count of bases not matched to a gene: 7. The CDR3 runs to 17 residues. The CDR3 sequence: CASRDGLAGGMYNEQFF. DNA of the CDR3: TGCGCCAGCAGAGACGGACTAGCGGGAGGGATGTACAATGAGCAGTTCTTC.

This clonotype was detected only a few times. The V call is TRBV7-9, the J call TRBJ2-3; maybe TRBD2 (7 bases). Trimming stripped 2 bases from V and 6 bases from J, with 21 bases between. This CDR3 region has 17 residues. Germline V lookup: CDR1 SEHNR, CDR2 FQNEAQ (reference sequence). CDR3 nucleotide sequence: TGTGCCAGCAGCTTATGGGCGGGGGCCCAATTGGGGGATACGCAGTATTTT. This encodes CASSLWAGAQLGDTQYF.

This rearrangement joins TRBV28 to TRBJ2-7, with D unclear. Trimming took off 6 bases at V and 1 base at J, with 7 bases between the two ends. Germline V gene lookup returns CDR1 MDHEN and CDR2 SYDVKM. This CDR3 is 12 amino acids long. As DNA, the CDR3 is TGTGCCAGCAGGGACCCGTCCTACGAGCAGTACTTC. Amino acid sequence: CASRDPSYEQYF.

This chain connects TRBV20-1 to TRBJ2-1; 16 nucleotides agree with TRBD2. V lost 6 bases and J lost 7; bases outside the gene matches: 9. In germline, CDR1 is DFQATT, CDR2 SNEGSKA (reference sequence). There are 16 residues in the CDR3. CDR3 sequence reads: CSALGLAGGPGNEQFF. The CDR3 DNA sequence: TGCAGTGCGTTGGGACTAGCGGGAGGGCCAGGGAATGAGCAGTTCTTC.

This clonotype has more than one count but fewer than ten. The gene calls are TRBV7-2 and TRBJ1-4, with D tentatively TRBD1 (5 bases). CDR3 length: 17 residues. V was clipped by 2 bases and J by 8 bases, with 21 bases between them. In germline, CDR1 is SGHTA, CDR2 FQGNSA. CDR3 bases: TGTGCCAGCAGCTTATTGGGTTCGGGGGTGGTAGGGGAAAAACTGTTTTTT. It yields the protein CASSLLGSGVVGEKLFF.

This clonotype was found a few times. The chain links TRBV5-5 to TRBJ1-1; D is possibly TRBD1 (6 bases). V dropped 0 bases and J dropped 3 bases, with 15 bases sitting between them. CDR3 size: 16 residues. Germline-derived CDR1 and CDR2 are SGHKS and YYEKEE (reference sequence). The CDR3 region is CASSLVGGGRYTEAFF. CDR3 DNA sequence: TGTGCCAGCAGCTTGGTAGGGGGGGGGCGGTACACTGAAGCTTTCTTT.

The chain uses TRBV2 and TRBJ1-5; TRBD1 is a possible D gene (6 bases). The V gene lost 6 bases and the J gene lost 7 bases, with 16 bases spanning the gap. Germline V gene lookup returns CDR1 SNHLY and CDR2 FYNNEI. The CDR3 runs 14 residues. DNA for the CDR3: TGTGCCAGCAGCCCAGGGGTGGGGGCGCAGCCCCAGCATTTT. Encoded protein: CASSPGVGAQPQHF.

This clonotype was counted at least ten times. This sequence joins TRBV4-1 and TRBJ1-2, with D tentatively TRBD1 (5 bases). Germline CDR1 is MGHRA and CDR2 is YSYEKL. V gave up 4 bases and J gave up 5 bases, with 23 bases separating them. This CDR3 spans 17 amino acids. CDR3 sequence reads: CASSPEPLGTVGYGYTF. The CDR3 DNA reads as TGCGCCAGCAGCCCAGAGCCCTTGGGGACGGTAGGGTATGGCTACACCTTC.

The chain employs TRBV20-1 and TRBJ2-1, with TRBD2 identical over 9 bases. Per germline, CDR1 DFQATT and CDR2 SNEGSKA (reference sequence). Trimming took 3 bases from V and 7 from J; bases not matched to a gene: 10. CDR3 length: 15 residues. The CDR3 is CSARIGLSGGNEQFF. CDR3 nucleotide sequence: TGCAGTGCTAGGATCGGACTAAGCGGGGGGAATGAGCAGTTCTTC.

This clonotype was found a few times. The V gene is TRBV29-1, the J gene TRBJ2-7, with TRBD1 matching 10 bases. The germline gives CDR1 SQVTM, CDR2 ANQGSEA. Losses at the gene ends were 3 bases for V and 4 bases for J; bases not matched to a gene: 3. The CDR3 extends over 13 amino acids. Here the CDR3 reads CSVDPGQGYEQYF. The CDR3 DNA sequence: TGCAGCGTTGACCCGGGACAGGGGTACGAGCAGTACTTC.

This clonotype was recorded many times. This chain uses TRBV5-1 with TRBJ2-2; 8 bases are a match to TRBD2. The CDR3 consists of 17 residues. The germline CDR1 and CDR2 sequences are SGHRS and YFSETQ. V gave up 1 base and J gave up 3 bases; unmatched junction bases: 8. The CDR3: CASSLFPAGVDTGELFF. Here the CDR3 DNA reads TGCGCCAGCAGCTTGTTTCCAGCGGGAGTCGACACCGGGGAGCTGTTTTTT.

This chain uses TRBV4-3 with TRBJ1-6; perhaps TRBD1 as D (6 bases). Germline values: CDR1 LGHNA, CDR2 YSLEER. This CDR3 has 17 residues. Deletions cut 0 bases from V and 7 bases from J, with 16 bases between. The CDR3 reads CASSQDKGVGGNSPLHF. As DNA, the CDR3 is TGCGCCAGCAGCCAAGATAAGGGTGTAGGGGGAAATTCACCCCTCCACTTT.

This clonotype was seen only a few times. The chain couples TRBV5-6 to TRBJ2-3; 10 nucleotides match TRBD2. The CDR3 spans 14 residues. V gave up 4 bases and J gave up 11 bases; unmatched junction bases: 10. Germline V gene sequence: CDR1 SGHDT, CDR2 YYEEEE. The CDR3 sequence: CASSPGLAGVGQYF. The CDR3 nucleotides read TGTGCCAGCAGCCCGGGTCTAGCGGGGGTTGGGCAGTATTTT.

This sequence joins TRBV10-2 and TRBJ2-4, with D perhaps assigned TRBD1 or TRBD2 (5 bases each). Germline CDR1 and CDR2: WSHSY and SAAADI. V lost 8 bases to trimming and J lost 13 bases, with 12 bases between them. The CDR3 is made up of 10 amino acids. The CDR3 bases are TGCGCCAGCGGTGGGGGAGTCCAGTACTTC. Translation gives CASGGGVQYF.

The chain is built from TRBV7-2 and TRBJ1-4; a possible D gene is TRBD1 (6 bases). Germline V lookup: CDR1 SGHTA, CDR2 FQGNSA. CDR3 length: 15 amino acids. The V and J ends lost 5 bases and 2 bases respectively, with 12 bases between them. The DNA of the CDR3 is TGTGCCAGCAGCATACAGGGTTCGACTAATGAAAAACTGTTTTTT. Encoded protein: CASSIQGSTNEKLFF. The whole variable domain, filled in from reference TRBV7-2 and TRBJ1-4, reads GAGVSQSPSNKVTEKGKDVELRCDPISGHTALYWYRQSLGQGLEFLIYFQGNSAPDKSGLPSDRFSAERTGGSVSTLTIQRTQQEDSAVYLCASSIQGSTNEKLFFGSGTQLSVL.

The chain recombines TRBV5-1 with TRBJ2-1; possible D gene TRBD1, 6 bases. Trimming shortened V by 0 bases and J by 10 bases, and 11 bases separated the two germline ends. The germline CDR1 and CDR2 sequences are SGHRS and YFSETQ. The CDR3 runs 13 residues. The CDR3 region is CASSLGRGGEQFF. In DNA, the CDR3 is TGCGCCAGCAGCTTGGGCAGGGGCGGAGAGCAGTTCTTC.

CDR3 sequence reads: CASSSRVNGNSPLHF. In DNA form, the CDR3 reads TGTGCCAGCAGTTCAAGGGTTAATGGGAATTCACCCCTCCACTTT. This sequence joins TRBV27 and TRBJ1-6; D is ambiguous. V was clipped by 4 bases and J by 7 bases, with 14 bases between them. CDR1 is MNHEY and CDR2 is SMNVEV in the germline V gene (reference sequence). The CDR3 contains 15 residues.

This chain connects TRBV20-1 to TRBJ1-2; unclear D gene. Trimming took 4 bases from V and 2 from J, leaving 11 bases between them. CDR1 is DFQATT, CDR2 SNEGSKA, per germline (reference sequence). CDR3 length: 13 amino acids. The CDR3 nucleotides are TGCAGTGCTAACGATCGAATAAACTATGGCTACACCTTC. Translating it yields CSANDRINYGYTF.

The chain couples TRBV12-3 or TRBV12-4 to TRBJ2-1; D is unresolved. This CDR3 is built from 16 residues. The V and J ends lost 2 bases and 0 bases respectively, with 11 bases between them. The CDR3 bases are TGTGCCAGCAGTTTATACAGCGCGAGCTCCTACAATGAGCAGTTCTTC. Protein product: CASSLYSASSYNEQFF.

This clonotype was seen ten or more times. This sequence joins TRBV20-1 and TRBJ2-5; the D gene is possibly TRBD1 (6 bases). CDR1 and CDR2 (germline): DFQATT, SNEGSKA (reference sequence). The V end was cut by 6 bases, the J end by 5 bases, with 25 bases between. This CDR3 has 16 amino acids. The CDR3 is CSAIKGSPTQGETQYF. CDR3 bases: TGCAGTGCGATAAAAGGCAGCCCTACTCAGGGGGAGACCCAGTACTTC.

This rearrangement joins TRBV10-3 to TRBJ2-7; D may match TRBD1 or TRBD2 (5 bases each). The CDR3 is 14 amino acids. The germline V gene encodes CDR1 ENHRY and CDR2 SYGVKD. Trimming shortened V by 6 bases and J by 0 bases, and 12 bases separated the two germline ends. CDR3 in amino acids: CAIRGVGSSYEQYF. The CDR3 nucleotides read TGTGCCATCAGGGGGGTAGGGAGCTCCTACGAGCAGTACTTC.